This T cell receptor (beta chain) is drawn from a study of OX40 agonist ivuxolimab in advanced cancers. About this clone: Its antigen is unidentified.

The timepoints at which blood was sampled were baseline, cycle 4 day 1, and cycle 7 day 1. Whole-study findings and limits: The authors did not determine the antigen specificity of the expanded peripheral T cells.

Produced via immunoSEQ multiplex PCR; TCRdb's table is partial and in-frame only. Among about 72,000 clones listed, roughly 90% were seen once. Germline trimming cut 1 base from V and 1 base from J; bases unmatched to any gene: 0. Germline V CDR1 and CDR2: MNHEY, SVGAGI. The CDR3 has 14 amino acids. Sample: CD4+ or CD8+ T cells sorted from blood, taken in a trial of the OX40 agonist ivuxolimab. The clonotype comes from an adult with an advanced solid tumor such as melanoma, head and neck, liver or kidney cancer. The V call is TRBV6-5, the J call TRBJ1-1, with TRBD1 matching over 7 bases. CDR3 bases: TGTGCCAGCAGTTACTACAGGGGGAACACTGAAGCTTTCTTT. Translating gives CASSYYRGNTEAFF.